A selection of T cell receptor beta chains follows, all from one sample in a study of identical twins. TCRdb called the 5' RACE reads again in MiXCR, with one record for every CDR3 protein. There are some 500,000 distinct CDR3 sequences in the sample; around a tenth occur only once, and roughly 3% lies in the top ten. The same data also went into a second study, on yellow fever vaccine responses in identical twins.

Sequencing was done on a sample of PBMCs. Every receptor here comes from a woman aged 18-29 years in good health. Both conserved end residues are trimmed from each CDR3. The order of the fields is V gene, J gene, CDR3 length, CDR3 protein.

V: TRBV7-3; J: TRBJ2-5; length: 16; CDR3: ASSYVGKVAGNVETQY
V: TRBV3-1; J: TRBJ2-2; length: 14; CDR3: ASSPDRAPNTGELF
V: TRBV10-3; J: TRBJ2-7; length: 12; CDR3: AITSGTVSYEQY
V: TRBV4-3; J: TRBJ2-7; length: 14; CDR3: ASSLLPGGTSGEQY
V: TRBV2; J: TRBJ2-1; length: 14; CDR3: ASSEFPGRAYNEQF
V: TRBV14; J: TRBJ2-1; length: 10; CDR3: ASSQEWHEQF
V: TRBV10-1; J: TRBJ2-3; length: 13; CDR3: ASSPRGTGYDTQY
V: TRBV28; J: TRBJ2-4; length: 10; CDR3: ASSIRGSLQY
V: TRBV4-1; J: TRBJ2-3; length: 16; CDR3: ASSQTGTSGGAEDTQY
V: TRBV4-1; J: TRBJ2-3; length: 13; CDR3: ASSQILAATDTQY
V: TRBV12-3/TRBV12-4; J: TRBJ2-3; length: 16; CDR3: ASSFASGTQHDTDTQY
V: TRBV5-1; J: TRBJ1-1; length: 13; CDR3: ASSPGQIMNTEAF
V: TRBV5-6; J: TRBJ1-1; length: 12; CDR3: ASSPRGLNTEAF
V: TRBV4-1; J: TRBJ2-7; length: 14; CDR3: ASSQTERVGTYEQY
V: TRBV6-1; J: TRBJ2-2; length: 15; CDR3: ASSPLGGGGRTGELF
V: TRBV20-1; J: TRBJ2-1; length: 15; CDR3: SARDRKGGGSYNEQF
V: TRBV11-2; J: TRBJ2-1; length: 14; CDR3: ASSLDSQSSYNEQF
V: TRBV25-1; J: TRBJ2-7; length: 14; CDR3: ASSEYSASGIYEQY
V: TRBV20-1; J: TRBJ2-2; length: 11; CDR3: SASRGIAGELF
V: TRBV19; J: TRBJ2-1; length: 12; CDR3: ASSRTSGSSEQF
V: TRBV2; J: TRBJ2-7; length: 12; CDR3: ASSADQISYEQY
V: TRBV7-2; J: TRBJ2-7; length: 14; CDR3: ASSLWGGGGSGEQY
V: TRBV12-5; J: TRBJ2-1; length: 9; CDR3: ASGLVDEQF
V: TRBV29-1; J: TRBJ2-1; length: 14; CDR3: SVTPRTDSSYNEQF
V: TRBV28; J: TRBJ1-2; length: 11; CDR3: ATRTQGFAGYT
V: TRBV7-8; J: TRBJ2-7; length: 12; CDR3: ASSPGIPSYEQY
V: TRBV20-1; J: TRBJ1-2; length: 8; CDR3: SAASYGYT
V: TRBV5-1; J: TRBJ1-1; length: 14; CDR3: ASSLVADGRNTEAL
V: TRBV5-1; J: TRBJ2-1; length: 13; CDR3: ASSLEASGLDEQF
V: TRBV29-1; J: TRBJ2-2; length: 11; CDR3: SAPGQDTGELF
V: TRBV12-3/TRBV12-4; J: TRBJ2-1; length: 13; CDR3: ASSPSGGNYNEQF
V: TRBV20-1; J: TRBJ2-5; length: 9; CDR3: SGPRGETQY
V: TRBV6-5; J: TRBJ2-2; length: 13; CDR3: ASSWGQGNTGELF
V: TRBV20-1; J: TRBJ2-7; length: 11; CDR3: SARDGTSYEQY
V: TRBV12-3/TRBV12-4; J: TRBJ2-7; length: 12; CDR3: ASRLGQGTYEQY
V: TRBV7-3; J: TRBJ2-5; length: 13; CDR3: ASSLIAGSGETQY
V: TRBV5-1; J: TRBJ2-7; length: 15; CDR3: ASSLDETSGGDYEQY
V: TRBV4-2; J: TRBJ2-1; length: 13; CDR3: ASSQTGAGNNEQF
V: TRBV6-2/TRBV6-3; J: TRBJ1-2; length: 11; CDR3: ASSYRGLGGYT
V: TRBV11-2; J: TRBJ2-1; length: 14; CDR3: ASSRMGLVYDNEQF
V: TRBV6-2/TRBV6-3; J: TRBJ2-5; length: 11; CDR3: ASSYGEESTQY
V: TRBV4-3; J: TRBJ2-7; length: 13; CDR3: ASSQDPGESYEQY
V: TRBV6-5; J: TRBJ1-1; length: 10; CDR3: ASSYAGTEAF
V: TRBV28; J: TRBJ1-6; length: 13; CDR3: ASSLFQGVGSPLH
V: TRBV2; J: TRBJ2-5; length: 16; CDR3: ASSGVGEGQGLEETQY